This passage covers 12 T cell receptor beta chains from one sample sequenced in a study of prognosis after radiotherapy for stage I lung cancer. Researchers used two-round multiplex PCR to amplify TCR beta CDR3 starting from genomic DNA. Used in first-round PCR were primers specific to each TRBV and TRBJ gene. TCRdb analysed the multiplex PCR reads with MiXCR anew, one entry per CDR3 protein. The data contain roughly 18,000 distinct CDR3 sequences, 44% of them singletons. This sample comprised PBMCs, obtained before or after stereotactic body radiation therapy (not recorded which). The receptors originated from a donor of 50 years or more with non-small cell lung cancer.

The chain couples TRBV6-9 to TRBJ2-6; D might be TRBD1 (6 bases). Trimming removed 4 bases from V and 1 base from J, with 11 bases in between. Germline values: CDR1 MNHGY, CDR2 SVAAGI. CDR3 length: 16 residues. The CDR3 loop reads CASSSGAYSGANVLTF. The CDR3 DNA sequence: TGTGCCAGCAGTTCAGGGGCCTATTCTGGGGCCAACGTCCTGACTTTC.

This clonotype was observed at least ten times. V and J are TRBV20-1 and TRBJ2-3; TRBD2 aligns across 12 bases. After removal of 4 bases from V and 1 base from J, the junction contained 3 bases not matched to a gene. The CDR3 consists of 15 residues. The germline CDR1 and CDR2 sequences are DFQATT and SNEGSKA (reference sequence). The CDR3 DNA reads TGCAGTGCTACGGGGACTAGCGGGCGCACAGATACGCAGTATTTT. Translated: CSATGTSGRTDTQYF.

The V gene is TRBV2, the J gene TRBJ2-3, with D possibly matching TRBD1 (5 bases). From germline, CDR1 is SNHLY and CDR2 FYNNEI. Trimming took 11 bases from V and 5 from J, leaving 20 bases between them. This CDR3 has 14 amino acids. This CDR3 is CASTRQPTGDTQYF. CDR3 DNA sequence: TGTGCCTCGACACGACAGCCGACCGGAGATACGCAGTATTTT.

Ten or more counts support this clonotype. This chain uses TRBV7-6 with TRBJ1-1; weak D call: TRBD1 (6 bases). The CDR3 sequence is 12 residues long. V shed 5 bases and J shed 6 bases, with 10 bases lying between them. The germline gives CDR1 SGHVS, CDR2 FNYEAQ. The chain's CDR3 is CASSLRGSEAFF. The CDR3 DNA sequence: TGTGCCAGCAGCCTCAGGGGTTCTGAAGCTTTCTTT. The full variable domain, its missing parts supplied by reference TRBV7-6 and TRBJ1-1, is GAGVSQSPRYKVTKRGQDVALRCDPISGHVSLYWYRQALGQGPEFLTYFNYEAQQDKSGLPNDRFSAERPEGSISTLTIQRTEQRDSAMYRCASSLRGSEAFFGQGTRLTVV.

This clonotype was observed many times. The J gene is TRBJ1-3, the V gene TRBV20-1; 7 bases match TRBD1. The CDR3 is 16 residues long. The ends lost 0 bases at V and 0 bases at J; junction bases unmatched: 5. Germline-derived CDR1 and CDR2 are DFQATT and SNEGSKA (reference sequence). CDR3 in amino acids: CSARDGDSISGNTIYF. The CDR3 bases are TGCAGTGCTAGAGACGGGGACAGCATCTCTGGAAACACCATATATTTT.

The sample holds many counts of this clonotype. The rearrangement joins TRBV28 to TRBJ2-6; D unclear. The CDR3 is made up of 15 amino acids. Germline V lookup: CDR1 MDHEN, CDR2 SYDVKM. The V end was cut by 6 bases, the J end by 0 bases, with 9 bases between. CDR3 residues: CASSTPSSGANVLTF. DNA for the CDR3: TGTGCCAGCAGCACACCTAGCTCTGGGGCCAACGTCCTGACTTTC.

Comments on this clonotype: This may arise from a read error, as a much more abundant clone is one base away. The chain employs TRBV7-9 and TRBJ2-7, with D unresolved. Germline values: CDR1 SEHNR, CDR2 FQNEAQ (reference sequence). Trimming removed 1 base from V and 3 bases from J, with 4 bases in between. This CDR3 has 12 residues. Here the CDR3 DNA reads TGTGCCAGCAGCTTAGTGGTCTACGAGCAGTACTTC. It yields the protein CASSLVVYEQYF.

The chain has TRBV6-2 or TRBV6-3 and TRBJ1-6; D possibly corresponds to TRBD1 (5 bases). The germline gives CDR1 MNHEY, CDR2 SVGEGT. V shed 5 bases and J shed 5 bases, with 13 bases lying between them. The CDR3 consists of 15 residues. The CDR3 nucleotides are TGTGCCAGCAGTGAACGGGGGAGGAATAATTCACCCCTCCACTTT. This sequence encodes CASSERGRNNSPLHF.

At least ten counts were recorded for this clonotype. The CDR3 region is CASSLQENIQYF. CDR3 nucleotides: TGTGCCAGCAGCTTACAAGAAAACATTCAGTACTTC. The rearrangement links TRBV7-2 to TRBJ2-4, with D unclear. This CDR3 has 12 amino acids. Germline CDR1 and CDR2: SGHTA and FQGNSA. The V and J ends lost 2 bases and 5 bases respectively, with 4 bases between them.

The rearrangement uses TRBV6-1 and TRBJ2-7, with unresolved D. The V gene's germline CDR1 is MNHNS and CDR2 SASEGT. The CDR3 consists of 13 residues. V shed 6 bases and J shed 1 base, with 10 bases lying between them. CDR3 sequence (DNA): TGTGCCAGCAGCCATTCTGAGTCCTACGAGCAGTACTTC. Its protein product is CASSHSESYEQYF.

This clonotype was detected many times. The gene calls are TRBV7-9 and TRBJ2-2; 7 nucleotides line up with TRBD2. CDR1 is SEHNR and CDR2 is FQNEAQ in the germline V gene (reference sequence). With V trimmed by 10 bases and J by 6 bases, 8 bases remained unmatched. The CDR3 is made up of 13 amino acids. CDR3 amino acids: CATEPGGSGELFF. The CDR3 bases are TGTGCCACCGAACCGGGGGGATCCGGGGAGCTGTTTTTT.

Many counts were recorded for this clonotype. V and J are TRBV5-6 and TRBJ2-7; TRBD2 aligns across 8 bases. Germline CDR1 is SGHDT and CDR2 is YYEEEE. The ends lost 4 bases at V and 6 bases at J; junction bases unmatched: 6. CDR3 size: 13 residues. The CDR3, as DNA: TGTGCCAGCAGCGTTCGGGGGGGGCGCGAGCAGTACTTC. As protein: CASSVRGGREQYF.